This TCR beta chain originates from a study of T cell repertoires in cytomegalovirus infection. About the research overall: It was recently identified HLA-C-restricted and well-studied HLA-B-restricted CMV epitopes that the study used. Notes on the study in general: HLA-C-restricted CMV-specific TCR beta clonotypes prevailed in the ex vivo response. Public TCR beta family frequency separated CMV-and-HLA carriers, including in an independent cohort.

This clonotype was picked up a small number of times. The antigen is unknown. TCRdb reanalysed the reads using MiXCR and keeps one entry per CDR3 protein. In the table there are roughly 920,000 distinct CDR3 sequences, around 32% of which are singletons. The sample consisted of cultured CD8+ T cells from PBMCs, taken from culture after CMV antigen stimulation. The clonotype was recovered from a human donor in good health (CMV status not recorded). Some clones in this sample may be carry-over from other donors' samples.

The CDR3 is CASSRPGNEQYF. The CDR3 DNA reads TGTGCCAGCAGCCGACCAGGGAACGAGCAGTACTTC. The chain carries TRBV12-3 or TRBV12-4 and TRBJ2-7; D might be TRBD1 (5 bases). The CDR3 loop spans 12 amino acids. V lost 6 bases to trimming and J lost 5 bases, with 11 bases between them.